This paragraph reports one T cell receptor (beta chain). The target antigen is unknown. PCR amplification relied on 60 Vbeta primers (plus 13 Jbeta primers). Profiled with immunoSEQ multiplex PCR; TCRdb holds only in-frame clones, not every one. The data show about 140,000 clones, around 81% seen once. This entry comes from a study of cytomegalovirus exposure and HLA in healthy donors. Study-level findings and limits: Researchers had no immune exposure information except CMV serostatus available.

Germline V lookup: CDR1 SGHRS, CDR2 YFSETQ. This CDR3 spans 13 amino acids. V lost 4 bases to trimming and J lost 5 bases, with 10 bases between them. This chain joins TRBV5-1 and TRBJ1-3; a weak D match, TRBD1 (6 bases). The source of this sequence is a man aged 50 to 59 in good health and CMV-seronegative. The sample consisted of PBMCs. CDR3 nucleotide sequence: TGCGCCAGCAGCGAAGGGACACGAAACACCATATATTTT. Translation: CASSEGTRNTIYF.